These 15 T cell receptor beta chains share one sample of origin, sequenced in a study of T-cell reconstitution after alpha-beta-depleted transplantation in children (dated by TCRdb to 2016 to 2017). The treatment or condition label on this specimen signifies: allogeneic hematopoietic cell transplantation with graft depleted of TCRalphabeta T cells and CD19 B cells. The library was produced with PCR. Reads for this sample came from an Illumina HiSeq 2500. TCR library preparation used molecular barcoding, with unique molecular identifiers applied to normalize quantification of the TCRbeta repertoire. TCRdb reprocessing: public reads trimmed at Q25 with fastp, clones called with MiXCR, in-frame beta chains kept. Rows merge per CDR3 protein into single entries with the most common DNA and genes. This sample comprises under 450,000 distinct CDR3 sequences, roughly 15% of them detected only once. Of the sample, under 30% falls within the top ten clones.

The source material was PBMCs, mostly from graft donor cells, sampled 360 days after TCRalphabeta/CD19-depleted stem cell transplant. The receptor source for this set is a boy under three years old who had a stem cell transplant for Wiskott-Aldrich syndrome, so the T cells may come from the graft donor.

The V gene is TRBV9, the J gene TRBJ2-7, with 8 bases that match TRBD2. The CDR3 extends over 15 amino acids. V gave up 0 bases and J gave up 0 bases; unmatched junction bases: 2. The germline CDR1 and CDR2 sequences are SGDLS and YYNGEE. The DNA of the CDR3 is TGTGCCAGCAGCGTAGGGACTAGCTACTCCTACGAGCAGTACTTC. Translation: CASSVGTSYSYEQYF.

The genes are TRBV29-1 and TRBJ2-5, with TRBD2 matching 7 bases. The CDR3 consists of 13 residues. Losses at the gene ends were 3 bases for V and 1 base for J; bases not matched to a gene: 2. Per the germline V gene, CDR1 is SQVTM and CDR2 is ANQGSEA. This CDR3 reads CSVDGRFQETQYF. Here the CDR3 DNA reads TGCAGCGTTGACGGGAGGTTCCAAGAGACCCAGTACTTC. Together with reference TRBV29-1 and TRBJ2-5, the CDR3 gives the full variable domain: SAVISQKPSRDICQRGTSLTIQCQVDSQVTMMFWYRQQPGQSLTLIATANQGSEATYESGFVIDKFPISRPNLTFSTLTVSNMSPEDSSIYLCSVDGRFQETQYFGPGTRLLVL.

This clonotype was observed a few times. The chain recombines TRBV7-9 with TRBJ2-7, with TRBD1 matching over 7 bases. V lost 7 bases and J lost 4; bases outside the gene matches: 13. This CDR3 contains 15 residues. Germline V gene lookup returns CDR1 SEHNR and CDR2 FQNEAQ (reference sequence). In nucleotides, the CDR3 is TGTGCCAGCAAACTAAGAGGGGGCCTTCTTTACGAGCAGTACTTC. Its protein product is CASKLRGGLLYEQYF.

The chain uses TRBV12-3 or TRBV12-4 and TRBJ2-4, with unresolved D. The ends were cut back, 3 bases at V and 9 bases at J, with 6 bases in the middle. The CDR3 is 11 residues long. CDR3 coding DNA: TGTGCCAGCAGTTTTGGTGGCATTCAGTACTTC. It translates to CASSFGGIQYF.

The chain recombines TRBV27 with TRBJ2-3; TRBD2 might be the D (6 bases). Trimming took 5 bases from V and 6 from J, leaving 18 bases between them. The CDR3 sequence is 15 residues long. Germline CDR1 MNHEY, CDR2 SMNVEV (reference sequence). This CDR3 reads CASSPLRGPGDTQYF. CDR3 in DNA: TGTGCCAGCAGTCCCCTGCGGGGTCCAGGGGATACGCAGTATTTT.

This clonotype was seen a handful of times. V gene TRBV7-9 combines with J gene TRBJ2-3; D ambiguous. The CDR3 loop spans 12 amino acids. Trimming removed 3 bases at V and 6 bases at J, with 7 bases between. Germline V CDR1 and CDR2: SEHNR, FQNEAQ (reference sequence). CDR3 DNA sequence: TGTGCCAGCAGCTTTGGGCCGGATACGCAGTATTTT. Translating gives CASSFGPDTQYF.

The gene calls are TRBV5-1 and TRBJ2-3; tentative D call: TRBD2 (5 bases). V lost 0 bases to trimming and J lost 1 base, with 12 bases between them. Germline loops: CDR1 SGHRS, CDR2 YFSETQ. The CDR3 sequence is 16 residues long. CDR3 sequence reads: CASSLVRGFGTDTQYF. The CDR3 nucleotides read TGCGCCAGCAGCTTGGTTCGGGGTTTTGGCACAGATACGCAGTATTTT.

The chain joins TRBV6-2 or TRBV6-3 to TRBJ2-7; the D gene could be TRBD1 or TRBD2 (6 bases each). Germline loops: CDR1 MNHEY, CDR2 SVGEGT. Trimming stripped 2 bases from V and 4 bases from J, with 12 bases between. This CDR3 has 14 residues. The CDR3 region is CASSYKGGQYEQYF. The CDR3 DNA reads as TGTGCCAGCAGTTACAAGGGGGGTCAATACGAGCAGTACTTC.

J is TRBJ2-2 and V is TRBV15; either TRBD1 or TRBD2 may supply D (6 bases each). The length of the CDR3 is 19 residues. CDR1 is LNHNV, CDR2 YYDKDF, per germline (reference sequence). Trimming pared 5 bases from V and 3 bases from J, leaving 25 bases between. In nucleotides, the CDR3 is TGTGCCACCAGCCGTCATCGCGGATGGGGGGCGGCGGACACCGGGGAGCTGTTTTTT. Amino acid sequence: CATSRHRGWGAADTGELFF.

The chain has TRBV28 and TRBJ1-2; D gene uncertain. From germline, CDR1 is MDHEN and CDR2 SYDVKM. The CDR3 totals 15 residues. V lost 0 bases and J lost 5, with 13 bases in between. This CDR3 reads CASSLWAQRRYGYTF. The CDR3 DNA reads as TGTGCCAGCAGTTTATGGGCACAGCGAAGGTATGGCTACACCTTC.

The rearrangement uses TRBV3-1 and TRBJ2-3; D may be TRBD2 (5 bases). V gave up 4 bases and J gave up 4 bases, with 9 bases separating them. This CDR3 has 13 amino acids. CDR1 is LGHDT, CDR2 YNNKEL, per germline (reference sequence). The CDR3 region has the DNA TGTGCCAGCAGCCCCTGGGAGTCAGATACGCAGTATTTT. Residues: CASSPWESDTQYF.

The CDR3 region is CASGPIAGAGTDTQYF. The CDR3 DNA is TGTGCCAGCGGCCCAATAGCGGGAGCTGGGACAGATACGCAGTATTTT. The genes are TRBV7-7 and TRBJ2-3; 9 nucleotides agree with TRBD2. Unmatched junction bases numbered 12, after V lost 8 bases and J lost 3 bases. The CDR3 contains 16 residues. The germline V gene encodes CDR1 SSHAT and CDR2 FNYEAQ (reference sequence).

The genes are TRBV10-3 and TRBJ2-7; no clear D gene. The germline V gene has CDR1 ENHRY and CDR2 SYGVKD. Trimming took 0 bases from V and 1 from J, leaving 10 bases between them. This CDR3 region has 15 residues. The CDR3 here is CAISESQSLSYEQYF. Written as DNA, the CDR3 is TGTGCCATCAGTGAGTCGCAGTCCCTATCCTACGAGCAGTACTTC.

The chain joins TRBV20-1 to TRBJ2-2, with D unresolved. Trimming took 3 bases from V and 2 from J, leaving 7 bases between them. The CDR3 sequence is 13 residues long. CDR1 and CDR2 from the germline V gene are DFQATT and SNEGSKA (reference sequence). CDR3 protein: CSASQANTGELFF. The CDR3 DNA sequence: TGCAGTGCTAGTCAAGCAAACACCGGGGAGCTGTTTTTT.

The chain has TRBV20-1 and TRBJ2-7; the D gene is possibly TRBD2 (6 bases). CDR3 length: 16 residues. The germline gives CDR1 DFQATT, CDR2 SNEGSKA (reference sequence). Trimming cost V 0 bases and J 3 bases, with 18 bases left between them. The CDR3, as DNA: TGCAGTGCTAGAGATGCAAGGAGGGCCCTCGACTACGAGCAGTACTTC. This translates into CSARDARRALDYEQYF.